This entry lists 20 T cell receptor beta chains sequenced from one sample in a study of cytomegalovirus exposure and HLA in healthy donors. Primers for the PCR totalled 60 Vbeta and 13 Jbeta. Only in-frame clones appear in the TCRdb table, and some are missing; sequencing was by immunoSEQ multiplex PCR. This table has 210,000 or so clones, 70% to 80% appearing once. Sequenced material: PBMCs. The receptors were gathered from a girl aged 2-10 years in good health and CMV-seronegative.

As DNA, the CDR3 is TGTGCCAGCGGTCCGATCAGCGTCTACGAGCAGTACTTC. The encoded protein is CASGPISVYEQYF. The chain uses TRBV27 and TRBJ2-7; D ambiguous. Germline loops: CDR1 MNHEY, CDR2 SMNVEV (reference sequence). This CDR3 has 13 amino acids. Trimming pared 8 bases from V and 3 bases from J, leaving 14 bases between.

The J gene is TRBJ1-5, the V gene TRBV6-4; D uncertain. Germline CDR1 is MRHNA and CDR2 is SNTAGT. Trimming removed 6 bases from V and 7 bases from J, with 16 bases in between. This CDR3 contains 14 residues. CDR3 nucleotide sequence: TGTGCCAGCAGCCCTACAGCGGCCGGGCAGCCCCAGCATTTT. It translates to CASSPTAAGQPQHF.

The chain has TRBV7-9 and TRBJ2-5; the match to TRBD2 covers 9 bases. This CDR3 is 15 amino acids long. Germline loops: CDR1 SEHNR, CDR2 FQNEAQ (reference sequence). V gave up 2 bases and J gave up 0 bases; unmatched junction bases: 1. The CDR3 reads CASSLTSGYQETQYF. CDR3 nucleotides: TGTGCCAGCAGCTTAACTAGCGGGTACCAAGAGACCCAGTACTTC. The whole variable domain, remainder taken from reference TRBV7-9 and TRBJ2-5, is DTGVSQNPRHKITKRGQNVTFRCDPISEHNRLYWYRQTLGQGPEFLTYFQNEAQLEKSRLLSDRFSAERPKGSFSTLEIQRTEQGDSAMYLCASSLTSGYQETQYFGPGTRLLVL.

This chain joins TRBV25-1 and TRBJ2-7; 7 nucleotides match TRBD2. Germline V lookup: CDR1 MGHDK, CDR2 SYGVNS. V lost 2 bases, J lost 2 bases, and 3 bases stayed unmatched. The CDR3 runs to 14 residues. CDR3 nucleotide sequence: TGTGCCAGCAGTGAAAGGACTAGAGCCTACGAGCAGTACTTC. It specifies CASSERTRAYEQYF.

This chain links TRBV5-1 with TRBJ2-7; possible D gene TRBD1, 5 bases. The CDR3 loop spans 15 amino acids. Trimming stripped 0 bases from V and 3 bases from J, with 13 bases between. Looked up from germline, CDR1 is SGHRS and CDR2 is YFSETQ. Here the CDR3 reads CASSLVIGAVYEQYF. The CDR3 nucleotides read TGCGCCAGCAGCTTGGTTATTGGGGCAGTCTACGAGCAGTACTTC.

The rearrangement links TRBV27 to TRBJ1-6; the D is unclear. Germline V gives CDR1 MNHEY, CDR2 SMNVEV (reference sequence). Trimming cost V 3 bases and J 9 bases, with 12 bases left between them. The CDR3 extends over 14 amino acids. CDR3 residues: CASSFVTSSSPLHF. Here the CDR3 DNA reads TGTGCCAGCAGTTTCGTGACAAGCTCTTCACCCCTCCACTTT.

The chain employs TRBV6-4 and TRBJ2-5; D unresolved. The CDR3 covers 12 residues. V lost 6 bases and J lost 4, with 9 bases in between. Per germline, CDR1 MRHNA and CDR2 SNTAGT. The chain's CDR3 is CASSRLSETQYF. CDR3 bases: TGTGCCAGCAGCCGACTGTCAGAGACCCAGTACTTC.

The genes are TRBV10-3 and TRBJ2-2, with 9 bases identical to TRBD2. The CDR3 runs to 16 residues. The V segment lost 2 bases and the J segment 4 bases; nucleotides outside the gene matches: 5. Germline V CDR1 and CDR2: ENHRY, SYGVKD. CDR3: CAISERASGVTGELFF. The CDR3 DNA reads TGTGCCATCAGTGAGCGAGCTAGCGGGGTCACCGGGGAGCTGTTTTTT.

Only a few counts were recorded for this clone. The CDR3 DNA reads TGTGCCAGCAAGGAGGGACTAGCGGGAGGAGATACGCAGTATTTT. Translating gives CASKEGLAGGDTQYF. The gene calls are TRBV5-8 and TRBJ2-3, with 15 bases lining up with TRBD2. The CDR3 loop spans 15 amino acids. V gave up 6 bases and J gave up 5 bases; unmatched junction bases: 4. CDR1 and CDR2 from the germline V gene are SGHTS and YDEGEE.

The chain carries TRBV25-1 and TRBJ2-1, with a possible D match to TRBD2 (5 bases). The CDR3 has 17 residues. The V and J ends lost 2 bases and 0 bases respectively, with 14 bases between them. Germline V lookup: CDR1 MGHDK, CDR2 SYGVNS. CDR3 DNA sequence: TGTGCCAGCAGTGAAGCTAGTGGGAGAGGCTCCTACAATGAGCAGTTCTTC. It codes for CASSEASGRGSYNEQFF.

In this sample, this clone turned up once. The chain couples TRBV27 to TRBJ1-1, with 9 bases identical to TRBD1. The CDR3 loop spans 14 amino acids. V shed 2 bases and J 4 bases; nucleotides not matched to a gene: 2. Germline-derived CDR1 and CDR2 are MNHEY and SMNVEV (reference sequence). The CDR3 nucleotides are TGTGCCAGCAGTTTAACAGGGGGCATCACTGAAGCTTTCTTT. It translates to CASSLTGGITEAFF.

CDR3 loop: CASSLSGTGFQPQHF. As DNA, the CDR3 is TGTGCCAGCAGTTTATCCGGGACAGGGTTTCAGCCCCAGCATTTT. The J gene is TRBJ1-5, the V gene TRBV27; 9 bases align to TRBD1. Trimming removed 0 bases from V and 6 bases from J; junction bases left unmatched: 3. The germline V gene has CDR1 MNHEY and CDR2 SMNVEV (reference sequence). This CDR3 region has 15 residues.

This clone was seen once. The chain carries TRBV5-1 and TRBJ1-2, with D tentatively TRBD1 (5 bases). V gave up 0 bases and J gave up 8 bases, with 20 bases separating them. CDR3 length equals 16 residues. The germline V gene encodes CDR1 SGHRS and CDR2 YFSETQ. The CDR3 is CASSLGQSDRLRGYTF. The CDR3 bases are TGCGCCAGCAGCTTGGGCCAGTCCGACAGATTGCGAGGCTACACCTTC.

The V and J genes are TRBV7-7 and TRBJ2-5, with D possibly matching TRBD2 (5 bases). The CDR3 sequence is 13 residues long. The germline V gene has CDR1 SSHAT and CDR2 FNYEAQ (reference sequence). The V gene lost 1 base and the J gene lost 5 bases, with 8 bases spanning the gap. The CDR3 DNA follows: TGTGCCAGCAGCTTAGGGTTAGCGGAGACCCAGTACTTC. Translating it yields CASSLGLAETQYF.

The rearrangement joins TRBV5-4 to TRBJ1-2; 9 bases map to TRBD1. The junction had 7 bases not matched to a gene; V was cut back by 4 bases and J by 0 bases. In germline, CDR1 is SGHNT, CDR2 YYREEE (reference sequence). The CDR3 length is 16 residues. In nucleotides, the CDR3 is TGTGCCAGCAGCCCCACAGGGGGCTCTTCTAACTATGGCTACACCTTC. Translating gives CASSPTGGSSNYGYTF.

This clone showed up just a few times. The V and J genes are TRBV6-5 and TRBJ2-3, with 9 positions matching TRBD2. The CDR3 loop spans 13 amino acids. The germline CDR1 and CDR2 sequences are MNHEY and SVGAGI. The V segment lost 7 bases and the J segment 8 bases; nucleotides outside the gene matches: 7. The CDR3 is CASTQAGGSTQYF. DNA for the CDR3: TGTGCCAGCACCCAAGCGGGGGGTTCTACGCAGTATTTT.

The rearrangement links TRBV29-1 to TRBJ1-1; D might be TRBD1 (5 bases). Germline V lookup: CDR1 SQVTM, CDR2 ANQGSEA. The CDR3 loop spans 13 amino acids. The ends were cut back, 5 bases at V and 0 bases at J, with 10 bases in the middle. The CDR3: CSVSGAVNTEAFF. Here the CDR3 DNA reads TGCAGCGTTAGTGGGGCCGTGAACACTGAAGCTTTCTTT.

This rearrangement joins TRBV28 to TRBJ2-2; the match to TRBD1 covers 8 bases. This CDR3 has 14 amino acids. Per germline, CDR1 MDHEN and CDR2 SYDVKM. V dropped 8 bases and J dropped 5; count of bases not matched to a gene: 7. The CDR3 loop is CASETDRGTGELFF. Here the CDR3 DNA reads TGTGCCAGCGAGACCGACAGGGGTACCGGGGAGCTGTTTTTT.

V usage is TRBV5-1 and J usage is TRBJ2-7; the match to TRBD1 covers 7 bases. Germline V gene data show CDR1 as SGHRS and CDR2 as YFSETQ. The CDR3 contains 13 residues. Trimming took 5 bases from V and 4 from J; bases not matched to a gene: 6. The CDR3 nucleotides read TGCGCCAGCAGTAATGACAGGGCTTACGAGCAGTACTTC. Residues: CASSNDRAYEQYF. The variable domain in full, completed from reference TRBV5-1 and TRBJ2-7, reads KAGVTQTPRYLIKTRGQQVTLSCSPISGHRSVSWYQQTPGQGLQFLFEYFSETQRNKGNFPGRFSGRQFSNSRSEMNVSTLELGDSALYLCASSNDRAYEQYFGPGTRLTVT.

V is TRBV9 and J is TRBJ1-2; TRBD1 agrees at 7 bases. The CDR3 has 15 amino acids. Germline CDR1 and CDR2: SGDLS and YYNGEE. The trim removed 0 bases at V and 8 bases at J, leaving 10 bases unmatched. This CDR3 is CASSVEIRGTEGYTF. In DNA, the CDR3 is TGTGCCAGCAGCGTAGAGATTAGGGGGACAGAGGGCTACACCTTC.